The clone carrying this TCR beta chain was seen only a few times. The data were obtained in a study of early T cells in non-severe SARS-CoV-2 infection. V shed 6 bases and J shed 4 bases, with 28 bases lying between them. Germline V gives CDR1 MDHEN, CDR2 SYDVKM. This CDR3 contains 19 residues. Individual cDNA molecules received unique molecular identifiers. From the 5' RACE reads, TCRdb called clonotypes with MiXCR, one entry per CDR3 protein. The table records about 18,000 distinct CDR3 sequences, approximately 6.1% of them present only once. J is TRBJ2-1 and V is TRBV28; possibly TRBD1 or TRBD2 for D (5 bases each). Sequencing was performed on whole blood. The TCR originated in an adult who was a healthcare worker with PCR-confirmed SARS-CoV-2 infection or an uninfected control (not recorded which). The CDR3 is CASSQIVLEGDGAYNEQFF. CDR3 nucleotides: TGTGCCAGCAGCCAGATAGTACTAGAAGGGGATGGGGCATACAATGAGCAGTTCTTC.